The T cell receptor beta chain described here comes from a study of human T cells and chemical hapten exposure (dated by TCRdb to the early 2020s). Some background on the complete study: For sensitization, 2% DPC in acetone was applied to a roughly 2 cm by roughly 2 cm area of upper inner arm skin. Libraries were pooled for sequencing, and variation in per-sample TCR yields was attributed mainly to small differences in library volumes within the pool. Blood was sampled from patients pre-sensitization (week 0) and at 2, 6 and about 24 weeks after DPC sensitization. Roughly 30 alopecia patients gave blood for TCR sequencing at one to four time points (pre-sensitization, 2, 6 and 24 weeks). In alopecia patients, the study followed how the peripheral blood TCR repertoire changed in vivo over primary and secondary sensitization to diphenylcyclopropenone (DPC), a hapten. Patients additionally received weekly therapeutic DPC doses to the scalp throughout the roughly 25-week study period. The mostly female patient cohort included alopecia areata with under or over 50% scalp involvement, alopecia totalis and alopecia universalis. Patch tests used Finn chambers with 0.01% DPC on the upper back, scored after 6 days by International Contact Dermatitis Research Group standards.

With regard to this clonotype: It has no known antigen specificity. Nothing much larger sits one base from this clone, and base qualities are not available.

Libraries were constructed by RACE. Sequencing used a NextSeq 500. During library preparation, unique molecular identifiers were attached to individual cDNA molecules so that TCRs could be counted quantitatively and reproducibly. Each blood RNA sample was used to sequence both TCR alpha and TCR beta chains. For the original study's pipeline: Samples had a median of roughly 99,000 TCRs, with a range from roughly 23,224 to 750,000. V, J and CDR3 annotation of the TCR reads was carried out using the Decombinator software suite. For the PS versus PT1 abundance plots, all samples were subsampled to the same number of TCRs (28,000). TCRs were defined as expanded if absent before sensitization and observed at least eight times at the 2-week time point. The raw public reads went through TCRdb reprocessing: fastp at Q25, MiXCR clone calling, in-frame beta chains kept. Merged by CDR3 protein, the rows form single entries marked with the most common genes and DNA. TCRdb's processing, not the authors', yielded these V and J calls. This sample lists about 120,000 distinct CDR3 sequences; around 10% were detected once. The ten largest make up 1.1% to 1.5% of the sample.

The time point label corresponds to: patch test 1, 2 weeks after DPC sensitization. According to the study, the label for this sample's treatment or condition signals: therapeutic diphenylcyclopropenone sensitization with weekly scalp DPC. Blood at each patch-test visit was drawn before the patch test was applied. Eligible patients were aged 18 to 70, diagnosed with alopecia, deemed suitable for DPC therapy, and excluded if pregnant. Total RNA was extracted from unfractionated whole blood that had been collected in Tempus Blood RNA tubes. Including the terminal cysteine and phenylalanine, the CDR3 comprises 14 residues. Only the CDR3 part of the read is kept: 42 bases, read in frame from the first base. CDR1 is given as DFQATT and CDR2 as SNEGSKA, both from the germline V gene (reference sequence). The V end loses 6 bases and the J end loses 1 base, and a stretch of 14 bases separates them. Beyond this particular receptor, the publication reports: Because every patient had alopecia, a presumed autoimmune disease, the patients' immune response might differ from that of healthy individuals. No change with DPC sensitization was found in the number of TCRs above 1 in 1000 frequency, and no evidence of global repertoire structure alterations was found. The number of PT1 expanded TCRs positively correlated with patch test score, significant at thresholds 8, 16 and 32 but not 4. After repeated subsampling, changes were observed in the strength of the expansion versus patch-test correlation and in the threshold at which the correlation became significant. Expanded TCRs formed significantly more large CDR3 similarity clusters than pre-sensitization or healthy control sets, consistent with antigen-driven responses.

This sequence uses TRBV20-1 and TRBJ2-3; TRBD2 is a possible D gene, resting on 6 matching bases. The sequencing here drew on whole blood, taken in connection with sensitization to the hapten diphenylcyclopropenone (DPC). This TCR was recovered from a woman aged 45-59 years with alopecia areata. Some clones in this sample may be carry-over from other donors' samples. The DNA sequence reads TGCAGTGCCCGCCTCCCGGGGGGCACAGATACGCAGTATTTT. Its coded protein is CSARLPGGTDTQYF.